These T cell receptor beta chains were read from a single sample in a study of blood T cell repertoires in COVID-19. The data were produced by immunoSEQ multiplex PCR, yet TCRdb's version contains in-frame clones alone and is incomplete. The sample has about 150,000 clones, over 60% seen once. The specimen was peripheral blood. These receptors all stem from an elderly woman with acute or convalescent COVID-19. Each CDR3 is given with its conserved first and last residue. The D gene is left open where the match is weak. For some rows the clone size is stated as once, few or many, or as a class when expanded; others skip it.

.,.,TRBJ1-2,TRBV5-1,TGCGCCAGCAGCTCGGGGGACCCGGGAGGAAATGGCTACACCTTC,CASSSGDPGGNGYTF
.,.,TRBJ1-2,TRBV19,TGTGCCAGTAAAACGACCGGGACAAGTAGGGATGGCTACACCTTC,CASKTTGTSRDGYTF
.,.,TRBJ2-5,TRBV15,TGTGCCACCAGCAGAGATGGAAAAGGTGGGTCTAGTCGGGAGGAGACCCAGTACTTC,CATSRDGKGGSSREETQYF
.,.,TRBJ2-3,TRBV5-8,TGTGCCAGCAACCAGGGCATTGCTTGGAGCACAGATACGCAGTATTTT,CASNQGIAWSTDTQYF
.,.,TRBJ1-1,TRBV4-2,TGTGCCAGCAGCCAGGCTGCGGGGCAGGGCACTGAAGCTTTCTTT,CASSQAAGQGTEAFF
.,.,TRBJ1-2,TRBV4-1,TGCGCCAGCAGCCAAGATACCGCAGGACAAAACTATGGCTACACCTTC,CASSQDTAGQNYGYTF
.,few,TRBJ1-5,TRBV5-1,TGCGCCAGCAGCCCGGACAGCCCCAATCAGCCCCAGCATTTT,CASSPDSPNQPQHF
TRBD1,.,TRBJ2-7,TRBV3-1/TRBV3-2,TGTGCCAGCAGCCAAGCTGCAGGGACAGGGAGCTCCTACGAGCAGTACTTC,CASSQAAGTGSSYEQYF
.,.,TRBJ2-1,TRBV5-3,TGTGCCAGAAGCTTTACCGGGACCGATGGGTGTGGGACTGCGAGGGTGCAGTTCTTC,CARSFTGTDGCGTARVQFF
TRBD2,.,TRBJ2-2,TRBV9,TGTGCCAGCAGCGTAGTTCCGGGAGGGGCCGGGGAGCTGTTTTTT,CASSVVPGGAGELFF
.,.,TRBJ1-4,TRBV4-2,TGTGCCAGCAGCCAAGATGGCCAGGGAGGTGAAAAACTGTTTTTT,CASSQDGQGGEKLFF